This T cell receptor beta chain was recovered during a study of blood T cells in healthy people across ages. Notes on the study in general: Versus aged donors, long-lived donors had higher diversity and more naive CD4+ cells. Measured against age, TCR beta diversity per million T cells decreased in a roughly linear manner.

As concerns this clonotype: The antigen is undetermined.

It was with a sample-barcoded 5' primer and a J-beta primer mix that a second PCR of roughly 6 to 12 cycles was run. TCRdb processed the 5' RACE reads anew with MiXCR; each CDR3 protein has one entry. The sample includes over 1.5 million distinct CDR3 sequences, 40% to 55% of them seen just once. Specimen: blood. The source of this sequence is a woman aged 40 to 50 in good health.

CDR3 bases: TGCAGTGCTAGAGATATGAGGGCTACTAATGAAAAACTGTTTTTT. Translating gives CSARDMRATNEKLFF. V is TRBV20-1 and J is TRBJ1-4, with D uncertain. CDR3 size: 15 residues. Trimming removed 0 bases from V and 2 bases from J, with 10 bases in between. Germline loops: CDR1 DFQATT, CDR2 SNEGSKA (reference sequence).